These T cell receptor beta chains were read from a single sample in a study of T cells in Graves' hyperthyroidism and ophthalmopathy. TCRdb fed the multiplex PCR reads into MiXCR, producing one record per CDR3 protein. The profile shows approximately 620,000 distinct CDR3 sequences, about 14% of them singletons. The sample taken for sequencing was blood. These receptors originate from a woman younger than 45 with Graves' hyperthyroidism that later progressed to Graves' ophthalmopathy. The CDR3 runs from the conserved cysteine through the conserved F or W. A D gene is named only where the DNA matches it firmly. The listing skips clone size in some rows; elsewhere it reads once, few, many or a size class.

TRBD1,few,TRBV19,TRBJ1-3,CASAPHDRGSGNTIYF,TGTGCCAGTGCTCCGCATGACAGGGGCTCTGGAAACACCATATATTTT
NA,many,TRBV28,TRBJ2-2,CASSLTSFGELFF,TGTGCCAGCAGTTTAACTAGCTTCGGGGAGCTGTTTTTT
NA,few,TRBV19,TRBJ1-1,CASGYLNTEAFF,TGTGCCAGTGGGTACTTGAACACTGAAGCTTTCTTT
TRBD2,NA,TRBV19,TRBJ2-7,CASSTLGGDHEQYF,TGTGCCAGTAGTACCCTGGGAGGGGACCACGAGCAGTACTTC
NA,NA,TRBV5-6,TRBJ1-1,CASSLMGFTEAFF,TGTGCCAGCAGCTTGATGGGGTTCACTGAAGCTTTCTTT
TRBD2,many,TRBV2,TRBJ2-3,CASGLAHSDTQYF,TGTGCCAGTGGACTAGCGCATTCAGATACGCAGTATTTT
NA,NA,TRBV6-1,TRBJ2-6,CASRGPGANVPTF,TGTGCCAGCAGGGGACCTGGGGCCAACGTCCCGACTTTC
NA,few,TRBV29-1,TRBJ1-2,CSVAAGEVYGYTF,TGCAGCGTTGCGGCAGGAGAGGTATACGGCTACACCTTC
NA,many,TRBV6-1,TRBJ2-6,CASSEGSPGANVLTF,TGTGCCAGCAGTGAAGGGTCCCCTGGGGCCAACGTCCTGACTTTC
NA,many,TRBV11-1,TRBJ2-7,CASSFARDGPLGEQYF,TGTGCCAGCAGCTTCGCCCGGGACGGCCCTTTAGGAGAGCAGTACTTC
NA,many,TRBV6-1,TRBJ2-3,CASSEARGPYVTDTQYF,TGTGCCAGCAGTGAAGCCCGCGGGCCCTATGTGACAGATACGCAGTATTTT
NA,few,TRBV7-9,TRBJ2-5,CASSSSRDGPGQETQYF,TGTGCCAGCAGCTCCTCTAGGGATGGGCCGGGGCAAGAGACCCAGTACTTC
NA,many,TRBV3-1,TRBJ1-1,CASRKAGAKGGGAEAFF,TGTGCCAGCAGAAAGGCAGGGGCGAAGGGCGGAGGCGCTGAAGCTTTCTTT
NA,NA,TRBV5-6,TRBJ1-6,CASSLSDRSSSYNSPLHF,TGTGCCAGCAGCTTGTCGGACAGATCGAGCTCCTATAATTCACCCCTCCACTTT
NA,many,TRBV2,TRBJ1-3,CASSDATGSGNTIYF,TGTGCCAGCAGTGACGCAACAGGGTCCGGAAACACCATATATTTT
NA,many,TRBV27,TRBJ2-5,CASTDPFQTQYF,TGTGCCAGCACGGATCCCTTCCAGACCCAGTACTTC
TRBD1,many,TRBV12-5,TRBJ1-5,CASGLAGQQNQPQHF,TGTGCTAGTGGTTTGGCGGGACAGCAGAATCAGCCCCAGCATTTT
TRBD2,many,TRBV11-3,TRBJ2-2,CASTGGINTGELFF,TGTGCCAGCACGGGAGGGATAAACACCGGGGAGCTGTTTTTT
TRBD2,NA,TRBV19,TRBJ2-3,CASSMTDGLAGGYTQYF,TGTGCCAGTAGTATGACAGACGGACTAGCGGGAGGGTATACGCAGTATTTT
TRBD1,NA,TRBV6-7,TRBJ2-7,CASSQPDRDDEQYF,TGTGCCAGCAGCCAACCGGACAGGGACGACGAGCAGTACTTC
NA,many,TRBV7-9,TRBJ1-6,CASSLAGRDSPLHF,TGTGCCAGCAGCTTAGCTGGCAGGGACTCACCCCTCCACTTT
NA,NA,TRBV19,TRBJ1-1,CATRHPTGMGRTPFDTEAFF,TGTGCCACCCGTCACCCTACAGGGATGGGTCGCACCCCTTTTGACACTGAAGCTTTCTTT
NA,many,TRBV12-3/TRBV12-4,TRBJ2-2,CASSLVRASTGELFF,TGTGCCAGCAGCCTTGTCAGGGCTAGCACCGGGGAGCTGTTTTTT
NA,many,TRBV28,TRBJ1-1,CASTVGQTGTEAFF,TGTGCCAGCACCGTCGGACAGACCGGGACTGAAGCTTTCTTT
TRBD1,many,TRBV24-1,TRBJ1-2,CATSDRRDSKAYGYTF,TGTGCCACCAGTGATCGCCGGGACAGTAAAGCATATGGCTACACCTTC
TRBD2,NA,TRBV15,TRBJ2-1,CATSRKGLAGVTYNEQFF,TGTGCCACCAGCAGAAAGGGACTAGCGGGAGTTACGTACAATGAGCAGTTCTTC
NA,many,TRBV9,TRBJ1-6,CASSVYDRNSPLHF,TGTGCCAGCAGCGTGTATGACAGAAATTCACCCCTCCACTTT
NA,few,TRBV11-3,TRBJ2-2,CASSLGTSRELFF,TGTGCCAGCAGCTTGGGGACAAGCCGGGAGCTGTTTTTT
NA,many,TRBV7-9,TRBJ2-3,CASSLAGTSVRTDTQYF,TGTGCCAGCAGCTTAGCGGGCACCTCCGTACGCACAGATACGCAGTATTTT
NA,many,TRBV20-1,TRBJ2-5,CSARDVRLTETQYF,TGCAGTGCTAGAGATGTGCGCCTCACGGAGACCCAGTACTTC
TRBD1,NA,TRBV5-4,TRBJ2-5,CASSSPTDHRGETQYF,TGTGCCAGCAGCTCACCAACTGATCACAGGGGAGAGACCCAGTACTTC
NA,NA,TRBV20-1,TRBJ2-5,CSARAQGQETQYF,TGCAGTGCTAGGGCACAGGGCCAAGAGACCCAGTACTTC
NA,few,TRBV20-1,TRBJ1-1,CSVRDQQTEAFF,TGCAGTGTCAGGGATCAGCAAACTGAAGCTTTCTTT
NA,many,TRBV12-5,TRBJ1-3,CASATGSGGNTIYF,TGTGCTAGTGCCACAGGGTCGGGTGGAAACACCATATATTTT
NA,many,TRBV9,TRBJ2-5,CASSGATGETQYF,TGTGCCAGCAGCGGCGCGACGGGAGAGACCCAGTACTTC
TRBD1,few,TRBV5-1,TRBJ1-2,CASREGASGYTF,TGCGCCAGCAGAGAGGGGGCAAGTGGCTACACCTTC
TRBD2,NA,TRBV20-1,TRBJ2-3,CSATRTSGSPDTQYF,TGCAGTGCCACAAGGACTAGCGGGAGTCCAGATACGCAGTATTTT
NA,NA,TRBV20-1,TRBJ2-7,CSAPKDYEQYF,TGCAGTGCCCCTAAGGACTACGAGCAGTACTTC